This TCR beta chain was sequenced during a study of blood T cell repertoires in COVID-19. Study-level information: Sample material is recorded as cDNA or gDNA derived from T cells, B-cell-depleted T cells, or PBMCs.

This CDR3 comprises 17 residues. Germline values: CDR1 PRHDT, CDR2 FYEKMQ (reference sequence). The ends lost 5 bases at V and 6 bases at J; junction bases unmatched: 14. The repertoire was sequenced with immunoSEQ multiplex PCR; TCRdb's copy has only in-frame clones and lacks some. The data show about 200,000 clones, around four fifths seen once. The rearrangement links TRBV13 to TRBJ2-2; TRBD2 agrees at 8 bases. The TCR was taken from a woman in her 70s with active or convalescent COVID-19. Material for sequencing was peripheral blood. This CDR3 reads CASSPRTSLGIAGELFF. The CDR3 region has the DNA TGTGCCAGCAGCCCACGGACTAGCCTTGGAATTGCCGGGGAGCTGTTTTTT.